This section outlines one TCR beta chain sequence together with its context. These data come from a study of blood T cell repertoires in COVID-19. For the study at large: Whether acute or convalescent, the COVID-19 samples came from the United States, Italy and Spain. T cells, B-cell-depleted T cells, or PBMCs provided the cDNA or gDNA that served as material.

CDR1 is SGHTA, CDR2 FQGNSA, per germline. V was trimmed by 5 bases and J by 1 base, leaving 21 bases between them. The CDR3 runs to 19 residues. Some clones are missing from TCRdb's copy, which holds only in-frame ones; the method was immunoSEQ multiplex PCR. The sample has over 250,000 clones; approximately 86% are singletons. Sequencing was done on a sample of peripheral blood. This TCR was recovered from a man in his forties or fifties who had recovered from COVID-19. The rearrangement uses TRBV7-2 and TRBJ2-6, with D possibly TRBD1 on 6 matching bases. CDR3 in DNA: TGTGCCAGCAGCGCCCCTATGGGCAGGGGACCATCTGGGGCCAACGTCCTGACTTTC. It translates to CASSAPMGRGPSGANVLTF.